This passage covers 16 T cell receptor beta chains from one sample sequenced in a study of control samples from healthy donors and cancer patients. Measured with immunoSEQ multiplex PCR; TCRdb has only the in-frame clones, and not every one. In all, the sample yields fewer than 200,000 clones. The sample comprised blood. The receptors shown here come from a woman in her thirties in good health.

This sequence joins TRBV28 and TRBJ1-1; tentative D call: TRBD1 (5 bases). This CDR3 has 14 amino acids. The germline V gene encodes CDR1 MDHEN and CDR2 SYDVKM. Trimming pared 4 bases from V and 4 bases from J, leaving 13 bases between. The CDR3 protein is CASSWRGGITEAFF. The CDR3 DNA sequence: TGTGCCAGCAGTTGGAGGGGCGGGATCACTGAAGCTTTCTTT.

The chain uses TRBV19 and TRBJ1-5, with D unclear. In germline, CDR1 is LNHDA, CDR2 SQIVND (reference sequence). Trimming left V 5 bases short and J 4 bases short, with 15 bases between. The CDR3 covers 15 residues. CDR3 in amino acids: CASSPTGRLNQPQHF. CDR3 nucleotides: TGTGCCAGTAGTCCGACGGGGAGACTTAATCAGCCCCAGCATTTT.

The chain is built from TRBV7-3 and TRBJ2-3; 8 bases agree with TRBD1. V gave up 7 bases and J gave up 3 bases; unmatched junction bases: 9. This CDR3 contains 15 residues. CDR1 is SGHTA, CDR2 FQGTGA, per germline. The CDR3 DNA is TGTGCCAGCACCAGACAGGGGAGAAGTACAGATACGCAGTATTTT. Protein: CASTRQGRSTDTQYF.

The chain couples TRBV28 to TRBJ1-5, with a possible D match to TRBD1 (5 bases). The germline gives CDR1 MDHEN, CDR2 SYDVKM. The CDR3 loop spans 16 amino acids. V gave up 6 bases and J gave up 6 bases, with 21 bases separating them. CDR3 DNA sequence: TGTGCCAGCAGACCCCGGGGCTTAGGGAGGGGTCAGCCCCAGCATTTT. Its translation is CASRPRGLGRGQPQHF.

The chain links TRBV19 to TRBJ1-2; D not certain. This CDR3 comprises 15 residues. V gave up 5 bases and J gave up 5 bases, with 18 bases separating them. In germline, CDR1 is LNHDA, CDR2 SQIVND (reference sequence). Here the CDR3 reads CASSQIQIKGYGYTF. CDR3 nucleotide sequence: TGTGCCAGTAGTCAAATACAGATAAAAGGGTATGGCTACACCTTC.

The chain has TRBV7-9 and TRBJ2-1; a possible D gene is TRBD2 (5 bases). The ends were cut back, 1 base at V and 9 bases at J, with 13 bases in the middle. Germline lookup yields CDR1 SEHNR and CDR2 FQNEAQ (reference sequence). CDR3 size: 14 residues. The CDR3 coding sequence is TGTGCCAGCAGCTTAGGAGGACTCGGTGGTGAGCAGTTCTTC. This codes for CASSLGGLGGEQFF.

V is TRBV29-1 and J is TRBJ2-7; 8 bases fit TRBD1. V gave up 5 bases and J gave up 7 bases; unmatched junction bases: 10. The CDR3 is 13 amino acids. In germline, CDR1 is SQVTM, CDR2 ANQGSEA. The CDR3 loop is CSVKRQGPGEQYF. The CDR3 coding sequence is TGCAGCGTTAAGAGACAGGGGCCGGGAGAGCAGTACTTC.

The rearrangement joins TRBV6-5 to TRBJ1-2, with a tentative D call TRBD1 (5 bases). From germline, CDR1 is MNHEY and CDR2 SVGAGI. The ends were cut back, 4 bases at V and 5 bases at J, with 14 bases in the middle. This CDR3 comprises 14 residues. The CDR3 DNA reads as TGTGCCAGCAGTTGGGTCGGGGAGGGGTATGGCTACACCTTC. It codes for CASSWVGEGYGYTF.

V and J are TRBV4-1 and TRBJ2-5; TRBD2 aligns across 13 bases. The CDR3 length is 17 residues. V was clipped by 2 bases and J by 1 base; unmatched bases: 4. Germline CDR1 is MGHRA and CDR2 is YSYEKL. CDR3 DNA sequence: TGCGCCAGCAGCCAACCGACTAGCGGGGGGATCCAAGAGACCCAGTACTTC. Translating gives CASSQPTSGGIQETQYF.

The chain joins TRBV2 to TRBJ1-2; maybe TRBD1 (5 bases). Deletions cut 4 bases from V and 9 bases from J, with 18 bases between. Germline V lookup: CDR1 SNHLY, CDR2 FYNNEI. This CDR3 region has 14 residues. The CDR3 sequence: CASSVEGSGLRYTF. CDR3 DNA sequence: TGTGCCAGCAGTGTGGAGGGGTCGGGTCTGCGCTACACCTTC.

This chain joins TRBV30 and TRBJ2-3, with 11 bases lining up with TRBD2. CDR1 and CDR2 (germline): GTSNPN, SVGIG (reference sequence). V shed 3 bases, J shed 4 bases, and the junction held 6 bases outside the gene matches. The CDR3 is 15 residues long. CDR3 nucleotide sequence: TGTGCCTGGAGCCTTAGCGGGGGGGCCCCAGATACGCAGTATTTT. Residues: CAWSLSGGAPDTQYF.

V is TRBV5-6 and J is TRBJ1-2; D perhaps matches TRBD1 (6 bases). V was trimmed by 0 bases and J by 5 bases, leaving 11 bases between them. The CDR3 loop spans 14 amino acids. CDR1 and CDR2 (germline): SGHDT, YYEEEE. CDR3 residues: CASSLGTAAYGYTF. As DNA, the CDR3 is TGTGCCAGCAGCTTGGGGACAGCCGCTTATGGCTACACCTTC.

V and J are TRBV27 and TRBJ1-5; TRBD1 matches 9 bases. CDR1 and CDR2 from the germline V gene are MNHEY and SMNVEV (reference sequence). Trimming took 3 bases from V and 8 from J; bases not matched to a gene: 8. The CDR3 is 15 residues long. The CDR3 nucleotides are TGTGCCAGCAGTTTCACCGGGACAGGGTTTAAGCCCCAGCATTTT. Translating it yields CASSFTGTGFKPQHF.

The J gene is TRBJ2-7, the V gene TRBV5-1; a weak D match, TRBD1 (5 bases). The CDR3 is 16 amino acids. The germline gives CDR1 SGHRS, CDR2 YFSETQ. The V end lost 6 bases, the J end lost 4 bases, and 23 bases lay between the germline ends. CDR3 bases: TGCGCCAGCACCTTAACTCAGGGTAACAGGTATTACGAGCAGTACTTC. This translates into CASTLTQGNRYYEQYF.

The V call is TRBV19, the J call TRBJ1-6; D is perhaps TRBD1 (5 bases). The CDR3 has 14 residues. Germline assignment: CDR1 LNHDA and CDR2 SQIVND (reference sequence). Trimming removed 3 bases at V and 8 bases at J, with 11 bases between. CDR3 protein: CASSMLDTDSPLHF. DNA for the CDR3: TGTGCCAGTAGTATGCTGGACACCGATTCACCCCTCCACTTT.

The chain employs TRBV27 and TRBJ1-5; D uncertain. The CDR3 consists of 14 residues. V dropped 4 bases and J dropped 1 base, with 8 bases sitting between them. CDR1 and CDR2 (germline): MNHEY, SMNVEV (reference sequence). The DNA of the CDR3 is TGTGCCAGCAGTTCCCTTGGGAGCAATCAGCCCCAGCATTTT. This gives the protein CASSSLGSNQPQHF.